This TCR beta chain originates from a study of cytomegalovirus exposure and HLA in healthy donors. Primers for the PCR totalled 60 Vbeta and 13 Jbeta. The repertoire was sequenced with immunoSEQ multiplex PCR; TCRdb's copy has only in-frame clones and lacks some. The sample has 180,000 or so clones; 70% to 85% are singletons. Looked up from germline, CDR1 is SNHLY and CDR2 is FYNNEI. There are 15 residues in the CDR3. After removal of 5 bases from V and 4 bases from J, the junction contained 6 bases not matched to a gene. The chain links TRBV2 to TRBJ1-5; TRBD1 aligns across 9 bases. This clonotype was sampled from a human donor in good health. Sample: PBMCs. The CDR3 sequence: CASSPWTGENQPQHF. The CDR3 bases are TGTGCCAGCAGTCCTTGGACAGGGGAGAATCAGCCCCAGCATTTT.